This T cell receptor (beta chain) came from a study of blood T cell repertoires in COVID-19. CDR3 length equals 14 residues. V lost 2 bases and J lost 7, with 12 bases in between. Germline CDR1 MNHEY, CDR2 SVGAGI. This table comes from immunoSEQ multiplex PCR, and its TCRdb copy is limited to in-frame clones, with some not included. The sample contains around 60,000 clones, approximately 85% of which appear only once. This sequence originates from a man in his fifties with active COVID-19. The V gene is TRBV6-5, the J gene TRBJ1-5; tentatively, D is TRBD1 (6 bases). Sequenced input: peripheral blood. In DNA form, the CDR3 reads TGTGCCAGCAGTTACAACAGGGTAGGACAGCCCCAGCATTTT. It translates to CASSYNRVGQPQHF.